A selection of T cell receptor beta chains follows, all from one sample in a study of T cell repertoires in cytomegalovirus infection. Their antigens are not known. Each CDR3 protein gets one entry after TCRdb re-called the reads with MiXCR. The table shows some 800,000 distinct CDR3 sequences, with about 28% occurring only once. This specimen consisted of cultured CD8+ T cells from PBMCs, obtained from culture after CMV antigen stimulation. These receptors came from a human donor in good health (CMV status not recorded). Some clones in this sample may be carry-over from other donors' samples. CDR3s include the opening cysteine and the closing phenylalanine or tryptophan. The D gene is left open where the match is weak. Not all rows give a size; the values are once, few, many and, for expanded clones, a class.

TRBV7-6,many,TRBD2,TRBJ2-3,TGTGCCAGCAGCCCCGCGGGGGGTAGCACAGATACGCAGTATTTT,CASSPAGGSTDTQYF
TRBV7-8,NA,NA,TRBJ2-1,TGTGCCAGCAGCTTAGCGGGGGCCTCCGTCTACAATGAGCAGTTCTTC,CASSLAGASVYNEQFF
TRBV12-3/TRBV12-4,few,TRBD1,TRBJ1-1,TGTGCCAGCAGAGGGGCGGGACAGTTGAACACTGAAGCTTTCTTT,CASRGAGQLNTEAFF
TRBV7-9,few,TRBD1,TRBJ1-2,TGTGCCAGCAGTCGGACAGGCGCCTTCTATGGCTACACCTTC,CASSRTGAFYGYTF
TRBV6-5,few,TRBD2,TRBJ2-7,TGTGCCAGCAGTTACTCGGATAGCGGGACCTACGAGCAGTACTTC,CASSYSDSGTYEQYF
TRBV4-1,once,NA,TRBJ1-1,TGCGCCAGCAGCCAAGCTCCGACAGGGAACACTGAAGCTTTCTTT,CASSQAPTGNTEAFF
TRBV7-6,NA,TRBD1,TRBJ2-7,TGTGCCAGCAGCCCCTACCTAACAGGGGACGAGCAGTACTTC,CASSPYLTGDEQYF
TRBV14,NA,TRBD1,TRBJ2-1,TGTGCCAGCAGCCAAGCTCTGGCGCAGGGGGCCTACAATGAGCAGTTCTTC,CASSQALAQGAYNEQFF
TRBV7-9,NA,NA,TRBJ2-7,TGTGCCAGCAGTCCGACAGAGTACGAGCAGTACTTC,CASSPTEYEQYF
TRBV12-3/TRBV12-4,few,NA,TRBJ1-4,TGTGCCAGCAGTTCCGAGGGGGTTTTGTCTAATGAAAAACTGTTTTTT,CASSSEGVLSNEKLFF
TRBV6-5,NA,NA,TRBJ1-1,TGTGCCAGCAGTTACTCGATGGGGGACACTCTGAACACTGAAGCTTTCTTT,CASSYSMGDTLNTEAFF
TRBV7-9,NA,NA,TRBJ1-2,TGTGCCAGCAGCTCGACCAAGGCCTATGGCTACACCTTC,CASSSTKAYGYTF
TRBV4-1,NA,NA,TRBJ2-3,TGCGCCAGCAGCCAGGGGAATTTCGGTGCAGATACGCAGTATTTT,CASSQGNFGADTQYF
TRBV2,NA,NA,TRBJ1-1,TGTGCCAGCAGGGGGGGGTTCACTGAAGCTTTCTTT,CASRGGFTEAFF
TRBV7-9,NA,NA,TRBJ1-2,TGTGCCAGCAGCATAGACTATGGCTACACCTTC,CASSIDYGYTF
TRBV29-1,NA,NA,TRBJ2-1,TGCAGCGTTCGACGACCCGGAAGGGGGGCTAACAATGAGCAGTTCTTC,CSVRRPGRGANNEQFF
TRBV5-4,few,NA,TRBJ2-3,TGTGCCAGCATAGGACCTAACACAGATACGCAGTATTTT,CASIGPNTDTQYF
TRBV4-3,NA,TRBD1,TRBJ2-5,TGCGCCAGCAGCCCTACGTACAGGGGCACGGAGACCCAGTACTTC,CASSPTYRGTETQYF
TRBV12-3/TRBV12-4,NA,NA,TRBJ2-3,TGTGCCAGCAGTTTAGTTTGGCGAGGCTCAGATACGCAGTATTTT,CASSLVWRGSDTQYF
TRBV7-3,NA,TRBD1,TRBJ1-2,TGTGCCAGCAGATCTTCGGACAGGGGGCGCGAAGACTATGGCTACACCTTC,CASRSSDRGREDYGYTF
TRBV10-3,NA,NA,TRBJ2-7,TGTGCCATCAGCGAACCCGGGGGGCCAACCTACGAGCAGTACTTC,CAISEPGGPTYEQYF
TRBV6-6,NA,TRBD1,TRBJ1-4,TGTGCCAGCAGTTCCCGACAGGGGGCTAATGAAAAACTGTTTTTT,CASSSRQGANEKLFF
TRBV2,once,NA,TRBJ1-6,TGTGCCGGGAGATTCCTCTATAATTCACCCCTCCACTTT,CAGRFLYNSPLHF
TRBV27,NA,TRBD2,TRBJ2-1,TGTGCCAGCTCTATTAGCGGGGGGTTCTACAATGAGCAGTTCTTC,CASSISGGFYNEQFF
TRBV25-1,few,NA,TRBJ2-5,TGTGCCAGCAGTTCCGATGGGGTAGCGAGGGAGACCCAGTACTTC,CASSSDGVARETQYF
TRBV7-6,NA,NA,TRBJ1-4,TGTGCCAGCAGCTTAACGGCGGCTCCCCGGGGAAAACTGTTTTTT,CASSLTAAPRGKLFF
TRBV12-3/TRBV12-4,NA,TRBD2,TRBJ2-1,TGTGCCATCCGGGGGGTGCCTAGCGGGGCGTCGACCTCCTACAATGAGCAGTTCTTC,CAIRGVPSGASTSYNEQFF
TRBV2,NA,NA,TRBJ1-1,TGTGCCAGCACCCCCGAGGGAGAGAACACTGAAGCTTTCTTT,CASTPEGENTEAFF
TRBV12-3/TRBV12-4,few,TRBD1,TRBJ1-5,TGTGCCAGCAGTCCGCGAGCTCAGAAGGACAGGGTGAATCAGCCCCAGCATTTT,CASSPRAQKDRVNQPQHF
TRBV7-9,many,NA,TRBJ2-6,TGTGCCAGCAGCTTAAGACAAGCGGGGGCCAACGTCCTGACTTTC,CASSLRQAGANVLTF
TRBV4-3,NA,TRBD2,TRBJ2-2,TGCGCCAGCAGCCAATTAGTCTCTGGCGGGGGGGCCGTTGGCGGGGAGCTGTTTTTT,CASSQLVSGGGAVGGELFF
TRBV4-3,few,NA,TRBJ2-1,TGCGCCAGCAGCCAAGTGAGCAATGAGCAGTTCTTC,CASSQVSNEQFF
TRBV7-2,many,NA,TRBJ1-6,TGTGCCAGCAGATCAAGACGGAATTATAATTCACCCCTCCACTTT,CASRSRRNYNSPLHF
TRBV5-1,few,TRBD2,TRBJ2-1,TGCGCCAGCAGCTTGGAAGCGGGGGGGCCCCATGAGCAGTTCTTC,CASSLEAGGPHEQFF
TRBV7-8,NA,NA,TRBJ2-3,TGTGCCAGCAGCTTAGGACCGGGGGTTATCAGCACAGATACGCAGTATTTT,CASSLGPGVISTDTQYF
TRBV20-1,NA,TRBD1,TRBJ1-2,TGCAGTGCTAACCGACAGGGATCTCGGGGCTACACCTTC,CSANRQGSRGYTF
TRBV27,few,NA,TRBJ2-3,TGTGCCAGCAGTCCCAAGACCGGGAGCTACAGCACAGATACGCAGTATTTT,CASSPKTGSYSTDTQYF
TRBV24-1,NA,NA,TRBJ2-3,TGTGCCACCAGTGGGGCTCGCACAGATACGCAGTATTTT,CATSGARTDTQYF
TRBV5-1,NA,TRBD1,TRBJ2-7,TGCGCCAGCAGCCCCGGACAGGGGATCGCCGACGAGCAGTACTTC,CASSPGQGIADEQYF
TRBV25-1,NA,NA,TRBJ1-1,TGTGCCAGCAGTGAATCGACAGTTTGGCGAGAAGCTTTCTTT,CASSESTVWREAFF
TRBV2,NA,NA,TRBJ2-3,TGTGCCAGCAGTGAGGGGCTTTCTAGCACAGATACGCAGTATTTT,CASSEGLSSTDTQYF
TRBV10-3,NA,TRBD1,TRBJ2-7,TGTGCCATCAGGACAGGGGGAAGGTCCTACGAGCAGTACTTC,CAIRTGGRSYEQYF